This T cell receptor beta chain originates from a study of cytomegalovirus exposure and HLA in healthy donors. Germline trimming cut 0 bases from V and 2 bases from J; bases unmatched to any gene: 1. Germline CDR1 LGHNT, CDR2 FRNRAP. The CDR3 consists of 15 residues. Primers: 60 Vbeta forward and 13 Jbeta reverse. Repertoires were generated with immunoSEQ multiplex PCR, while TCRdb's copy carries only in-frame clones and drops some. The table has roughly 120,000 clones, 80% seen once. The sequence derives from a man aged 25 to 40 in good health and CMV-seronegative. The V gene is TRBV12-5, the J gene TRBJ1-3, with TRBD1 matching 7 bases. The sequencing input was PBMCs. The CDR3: CASGLVQGAGNTIYF. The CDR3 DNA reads TGTGCTAGTGGTTTGGTGCAGGGGGCTGGAAACACCATATATTTT.